Presented here are 21 T cell receptor beta chains from one specimen sequenced in a study of blood T cells in healthy people across ages. A sample-barcoded 5' primer and a J-beta primer mix were used in a second PCR of roughly 7 to 11 cycles. One entry per CDR3 protein, called by TCRdb with MiXCR from the 5' RACE reads. The table records some 930,000 distinct CDR3 sequences, 25% to 35% of them present only once. The sample was also reused in another study, on T cells of mothers and their children.

Sequencing input: blood. These receptors all stem from a middle-aged woman in good health.

In this sample, this clonotype turned up many times. The gene calls are TRBV2 and TRBJ2-7, with 8 bases aligning to TRBD1. The CDR3 runs 12 residues. The germline CDR1 and CDR2 sequences are SNHLY and FYNNEI. Trimming took 8 bases from V and 6 from J; bases not matched to a gene: 6. In nucleotides, the CDR3 is TGTGCCAGCGACAGGGGATCCGGCGAGCAGTACTTC. Amino acids: CASDRGSGEQYF.

The chain uses TRBV6-2 or TRBV6-3 and TRBJ1-2, with D maybe TRBD1 (6 bases). Trimming removed 2 bases from V and 8 bases from J, with 15 bases in between. From germline, CDR1 is MNHEY and CDR2 SVGEGT. The CDR3 is 14 amino acids. Written as DNA, the CDR3 is TGTGCCAGCAGTTACGTCCTGGGGGCAGAAGGCTACACCTTC. It codes for CASSYVLGAEGYTF.

This clonotype was detected only a few times. This chain links TRBV28 with TRBJ2-7; no firm D call. The germline gives CDR1 MDHEN, CDR2 SYDVKM. With 4 bases removed from V and 3 bases from J, the gap between germline ends came to 10 bases. CDR3 length equals 13 residues. The CDR3, as DNA: TGTGCCAGCAGTTCCCCTGCCCTCTACGAGCAGTACTTC. Translating it yields CASSSPALYEQYF. Looking up the rest from reference TRBV28 and TRBJ2-7 gives the full variable domain: DVKVTQSSRYLVKRTGEKVFLECVQDMDHENMFWYRQDPGLGLRLIYFSYDVKMKEKGDIPEGYSVSREKKERFSLILESASTNQTSMYLCASSSPALYEQYFGPGTRLTVT.

This clonotype was counted at least ten times. The CDR3 DNA is TGTGCCAGCAGTTTATCAGGGGGCGGTTACGAGCAGTACTTC. Protein product: CASSLSGGGYEQYF. This chain uses TRBV27 with TRBJ2-7, with TRBD1 matching over 7 bases. The trim removed 0 bases at V and 4 bases at J, leaving 3 bases unmatched. CDR3 size: 14 residues. Germline V lookup: CDR1 MNHEY, CDR2 SMNVEV (reference sequence).

The table lists this clonotype with many counts. V is TRBV28 and J is TRBJ2-7; 8 nucleotides align to TRBD1. CDR1 and CDR2 (germline): MDHEN, SYDVKM. The CDR3 totals 14 residues. Losses at the gene ends were 6 bases for V and 4 bases for J; bases not matched to a gene: 8. CDR3: CASRQGVVGYEQYF. CDR3 DNA sequence: TGTGCCAGCAGACAGGGGGTTGTAGGATACGAGCAGTACTTC.

J is TRBJ1-5 and V is TRBV12-3 or TRBV12-4, with D perhaps TRBD1 (6 bases). The V end was cut by 6 bases, the J end by 4 bases, with 16 bases between. CDR3 length: 15 amino acids. The CDR3 DNA reads as TGTGCCAGCAGCTCCACAGGGAATCCAAATCAGCCCCAGCATTTT. Amino acid sequence: CASSSTGNPNQPQHF.

This clonotype was seen a few times. This could be a read error, since a much larger clone is one nucleotide away. The rearrangement uses TRBV12-3 or TRBV12-4 and TRBJ1-1, with a tentative D call TRBD1 (5 bases). Trimming pared 1 base from V and 1 base from J, leaving 13 bases between. The CDR3 is made up of 16 amino acids. The CDR3 protein is CASSLGCGTQNTEAFF. DNA of the CDR3: TGTGCCAGCAGTTTAGGCTGCGGGACCCAGAACACTGAAGCTTTCTTT.

In the case of this clonotype: A single base separates this from a much larger clone, so it may be a read error. The J gene is TRBJ2-7, the V gene TRBV28; 8 nucleotides align to TRBD1. This CDR3 has 14 amino acids. Germline V gives CDR1 MDHEN, CDR2 SYDVKM. CDR3 in DNA: TGTACCAGCAGAGATCCAGGGGGCGGCGACGAGCAGTACTTC. Its translation: CTSRDPGGGDEQYF.

The rearrangement links TRBV5-5 to TRBJ1-1, with D uncertain. V dropped 6 bases and J dropped 3 bases, with 18 bases sitting between them. The germline V gene has CDR1 SGHKS and CDR2 YYEKEE (reference sequence). This CDR3 is built from 15 residues. The chain's CDR3 is CASTRWPPRDTEAFF. In nucleotides, the CDR3 is TGTGCCAGCACCAGATGGCCGCCGCGGGACACTGAAGCTTTCTTT.

Regarding this clonotype: A read error may produce the germline difference seen at one junction end. The chain is built from TRBV7-2 and TRBJ2-3; D uncertain. From germline, CDR1 is SGHTA and CDR2 FQGNSA. This CDR3 has 14 residues. The CDR3 DNA follows: TGTGCCAGCAGCTTAGACCCTGCCACAGATACGCGGTATTTT. This sequence encodes CASSLDPATDTRYF.

Regarding this clonotype: One base away lies a much larger clone, so this may be a sequencing read error. The chain carries TRBV10-3 and TRBJ2-7; 7 nucleotides match TRBD1. CDR1 and CDR2 (germline): ENHRY, SYGVKD. CDR3 size: 13 residues. Unmatched junction bases numbered 5, after V lost 5 bases and J lost 4 bases. CDR3 nucleotide sequence: TGTGCCATCAGTAACAGGGGTTGGTACGAGCAGTACTTC. Protein sequence: CAISNRGWYEQYF.

This clonotype appeared a few times. V and J are TRBV7-6 and TRBJ1-3; D is undetermined. V lost 1 base and J 3 bases, leaving 16 bases between the germline ends. CDR1 SGHVS and CDR2 FNYEAQ come from the germline V gene. There are 17 residues in the CDR3. CDR3 DNA sequence: TGTGCCAGCAGCTTAGGTGCAGGAGGCTTTGGTGGAAACACCATATATTTT. It yields the protein CASSLGAGGFGGNTIYF.

The chain has TRBV30 and TRBJ1-6; D uncertain. CDR3 length equals 15 residues. The V end lost 7 bases, the J end lost 0 bases, and 13 bases lay between the germline ends. The germline gives CDR1 GTSNPN, CDR2 SVGIG (reference sequence). The CDR3 sequence: CASRASVSYNSPLHF. The CDR3 DNA is TGTGCCTCAAGGGCATCTGTCTCCTATAATTCACCCCTCCACTTT.

This clonotype was seen many times. This chain links TRBV15 with TRBJ2-1; 7 bases agree with TRBD2. Germline CDR1 LNHNV, CDR2 YYDKDF (reference sequence). This CDR3 region has 15 residues. V lost 0 bases and J lost 10; bases outside the gene matches: 9. CDR3 region: CATSRDRMGGNEQFF. In DNA form, the CDR3 reads TGTGCCACCAGCAGAGATCGCATGGGGGGGAACGAGCAGTTCTTC.

The sample holds many counts of this clonotype. The chain couples TRBV5-4 to TRBJ2-5; TRBD1 aligns across 7 bases. The V gene end was trimmed by 4 bases and the J gene end by 1 base; junction bases not matched to a gene: 4. The CDR3 spans 14 residues. Per the germline V gene, CDR1 is SGHNT and CDR2 is YYREEE (reference sequence). CDR3 residues: CASSNRQGQETQYF. The CDR3 DNA follows: TGTGCCAGCAGCAACCGACAGGGCCAAGAGACCCAGTACTTC. Complete variable domain (other parts from reference TRBV5-4 and TRBJ2-5): ETGVTQSPTHLIKTRGQQVTLRCSSQSGHNTVSWYQQALGQGPQFIFQYYREEENGRGNFPPRFSGLQFPNYSSELNVNALELDDSALYLCASSNRQGQETQYFGPGTRLLVL.

This chain connects TRBV9 to TRBJ2-4; 12 bases match TRBD2. The junction had 10 bases not matched to a gene; V was cut back by 0 bases and J by 3 bases. This CDR3 has 19 residues. The V gene's germline CDR1 is SGDLS and CDR2 YYNGEE. CDR3 in DNA: TGTGCCAGCAGCGTAGGGTCTAGCGGGGGGGCCCTGGGCAAAAACATTCAGTACTTC. It encodes CASSVGSSGGALGKNIQYF. Full variable domain (remainder filled in from reference TRBV9 and TRBJ2-4): DSGVTQTPKHLITATGQRVTLRCSPRSGDLSVYWYQQSLDQGLQFLIQYYNGEERAKGNILERFSAQQFPDLHSELNLSSLELGDSALYFCASSVGSSGGALGKNIQYFGAGTRLSVL.

This clonotype was seen only a few times. This chain uses TRBV5-1 with TRBJ2-2; D perhaps matches TRBD1 (6 bases). Germline CDR1 SGHRS, CDR2 YFSETQ. The CDR3 has 13 amino acids. Trimming left V 3 bases short and J 6 bases short, with 9 bases between. The CDR3 nucleotides are TGCGCCAGCAGCTACAGGGTCCCCGGGGAGCTGTTTTTT. The encoded protein is CASSYRVPGELFF.

The chain combines TRBV5-4 with TRBJ2-5, with 10 nucleotides matching TRBD2. CDR1 and CDR2 (germline): SGHNT, YYREEE (reference sequence). The CDR3 extends over 15 amino acids. After removal of 5 bases from V and 1 base from J, the junction contained 5 bases not matched to a gene. The CDR3 protein is CASSKAGGSQETQYF. The DNA for the CDR3 is TGTGCCAGCAGTAAAGCGGGGGGGTCCCAAGAGACCCAGTACTTC.

This clonotype was recorded only once. A much larger clone is a single base away; this may be a read error. The J gene is TRBJ1-1, the V gene TRBV5-1; a possible D gene is TRBD1 (5 bases). This CDR3 has 14 amino acids. Trimming stripped 3 bases from V and 0 bases from J, with 9 bases between. Germline V gene lookup returns CDR1 SGHRS and CDR2 YFSETQ. CDR3 nucleotide sequence: TGCGCCAGCAGCTGGGACGGGATGAACACTGAAGCTTTCTTT. It encodes CASSWDGMNTEAFF.

This clonotype was observed at least ten times. V and J are TRBV7-2 and TRBJ2-7, with D possibly matching TRBD2 (7 bases). Trimming pared 4 bases from V and 2 bases from J, leaving 15 bases between. This CDR3 is built from 15 residues. Germline CDR1 is SGHTA and CDR2 is FQGNSA. The CDR3 sequence is CASSSLGGAPYEQYF. The CDR3, as DNA: TGTGCCAGCAGCTCCCTAGGGGGGGCCCCCTACGAGCAGTACTTC.

The J gene is TRBJ2-3, the V gene TRBV18; no definite D call. The germline V and J ends were trimmed by 7 bases and 3 bases, with 14 bases remaining between them. This CDR3 has 14 amino acids. The germline V gene has CDR1 KGHSH and CDR2 LQKENI. CDR3 nucleotide sequence: TGTGCCAGCTTTGAACTGACCGGAACAGATACGCAGTATTTT. It is translated as CASFELTGTDTQYF.